Each of the 22 T cell receptor beta chains below was sequenced from the same sample in a study of blood T cell repertoires in COVID-19 (dated by TCRdb to the early 2020s). Libraries came from the immunoSEQ multiplex PCR assay. Entries here come from immuneACCESS through TCRdb and include only in-frame sequences with V and J called. Some clones fail to appear in such tables; in the studies checked, an unresolved V gene covers under half of the shortfall, and the cause of the remainder is unknown. Across this sample there are more than 250,000 clones, with about 91% seen only once. The biggest ten clones account for approximately 1.6% of the sample. What was sequenced was peripheral blood. The receptors derive from a woman in her twenties or thirties with COVID-19, enrolled during active disease.

This rearrangement joins TRBV4-1 to TRBJ2-7; 7 bases line up with TRBD1. Germline CDR1 is MGHRA and CDR2 is YSYEKL. The CDR3 is 14 residues long. The V segment lost 6 bases and the J segment 4 bases; nucleotides outside the gene matches: 9. Here the CDR3 DNA reads TGCGCCAGCAGTAGGCGACAGGGACCTTACGAGCAGTACTTC. Amino acid sequence: CASSRRQGPYEQYF.

The chain is built from TRBV3-1 (or the pseudogene TRBV3-2) and TRBJ1-3; 8 positions agree with TRBD1. V dropped 3 bases and J dropped 3; count of bases not matched to a gene: 10. Germline values: CDR1 LGHDT, CDR2 YNNKEL (reference sequence). The CDR3 has 17 residues. DNA of the CDR3: TGTGCCAGCAGCCAGGGGGACAGGAAATATTTTGGAAACACCATATATTTT. It translates to CASSQGDRKYFGNTIYF.

CDR3 bases: TGTGCCAGCAGCTTAGGCACGGGAACTAATGAAAAACTGTTTTTT. Its protein product is CASSLGTGTNEKLFF. This chain connects TRBV7-6 to TRBJ1-4; D ambiguous. Trimming took 1 base from V and 1 from J, leaving 7 bases between them. Germline CDR1 SGHVS, CDR2 FNYEAQ. There are 15 residues in the CDR3.

In DNA form, the CDR3 reads TGTGCCATCAGTGGACAGGGCTCCTACGAGCAGTACGTC. It encodes CAISGQGSYEQYV. The chain links TRBV10-3 to TRBJ2-7, with TRBD1 matching 7 bases. Germline-derived CDR1 and CDR2 are ENHRY and SYGVKD. The CDR3 has 13 amino acids. The junction had 0 bases not matched to a gene; V was cut back by 4 bases and J by 0 bases.

J is TRBJ2-3 and V is TRBV21-1; TRBD2 reflects the table's D call only, with no check against the DNA. TRBV21-1 is deemed a pseudogene. This CDR3 has 18 residues. The CDR3 loop is CASRGLLAGDASTDTQYF. In DNA form, the CDR3 reads TGTGCCAGCAGGGGACTACTAGCGGGGGACGCTAGCACAGATACGCAGTATTTT.

CDR3 in DNA: TGTGCCAGCAGCCAAGAGGGTAGGGAGGGGACTGAAGCTTTCTTT. Its translation: CASSQEGREGTEAFF. V is TRBV4-2 and J is TRBJ1-1; maybe TRBD1 (5 bases). Germline V gene lookup returns CDR1 LGHNA and CDR2 YNFKEQ. Deletions cut 0 bases from V and 5 bases from J, with 13 bases between. The length of the CDR3 is 15 residues.

This clone occurred a few times. J is TRBJ1-1 and V is TRBV5-6; tentatively, D is TRBD1 (5 bases). Trimming removed 0 bases at V and 0 bases at J, with 9 bases between. The CDR3 is 15 residues long. Looked up from germline, CDR1 is SGHDT and CDR2 is YYEEEE. The CDR3 loop reads CASSLADSLNTEAFF. The CDR3, as DNA: TGTGCCAGCAGCTTGGCCGACAGTTTGAACACTGAAGCTTTCTTT.

The chain joins TRBV12-5 to TRBJ1-1, with D possibly TRBD1 on 5 matching bases. Germline loops: CDR1 LGHNT, CDR2 FRNRAP. This CDR3 has 14 residues. V was shortened by 2 bases and J by 6 bases, with 13 bases between the two germline ends. CDR3 residues: CASGLNTLGPEAFF. The CDR3 DNA reads TGTGCTAGTGGTTTGAACACCCTGGGGCCTGAAGCTTTCTTT.

This clone was counted once. V is TRBV14 and J is TRBJ2-5, with D possibly matching TRBD2 (7 bases). The CDR3 is 16 residues long. Looked up from germline, CDR1 is SGHDN and CDR2 is FVKESK. The germline V and J ends were trimmed by 1 base and 1 base, with 13 bases remaining between them. CDR3 DNA sequence: TGTGCCAGCAGCCAAGTAGGACGGGGGGCCCAAGAGACCCAGTACTTC. Translating it yields CASSQVGRGAQETQYF.

J is TRBJ2-5 and V is TRBV28, with a tentative D call TRBD2 (6 bases). Germline lookup yields CDR1 MDHEN and CDR2 SYDVKM. This CDR3 is built from 15 residues. V was trimmed by 5 bases and J by 0 bases, leaving 13 bases between them. This CDR3 reads CASSRFAGNQETQYF. For the CDR3, the DNA is TGTGCCAGCAGTCGTTTTGCGGGGAACCAAGAGACCCAGTACTTC.

The chain couples TRBV27 to TRBJ2-1; D is uncertain. CDR1 and CDR2 (germline): MNHEY, SMNVEV (reference sequence). V dropped 0 bases and J dropped 3 bases, with 24 bases sitting between them. The CDR3 spans 20 residues. CDR3 sequence: CASSLSGGPLGSQYYNEQFF. CDR3 DNA sequence: TGTGCCAGCAGTTTATCCGGTGGCCCGCTAGGATCACAATACTACAATGAGCAGTTCTTC.

The chain couples TRBV5-1 to TRBJ1-2; D might be TRBD1 (6 bases). The CDR3 loop spans 11 amino acids. Germline CDR1 reads SGHRS; CDR2 reads YFSETQ. With 7 bases removed from V and 4 bases from J, the gap between germline ends came to 8 bases. CDR3 DNA: TGCGCCAGCGGGGGCGTCTATGGCTACACCTTC. Translated: CASGGVYGYTF.

This chain links TRBV11-1 with TRBJ1-2, with 7 bases aligning to TRBD1. The CDR3 sequence is 13 residues long. Trimming removed 5 bases from V and 4 bases from J; junction bases left unmatched: 4. CDR1 and CDR2 from the germline V gene are SGHAT and FQDESV (reference sequence). The CDR3 DNA follows: TGTGCCAGCAGCACCCGGGACAGCTATGGCTACACCTTC. This sequence encodes CASSTRDSYGYTF.

The chain uses TRBV19 and TRBJ1-1; D may be TRBD1 (6 bases). CDR1 and CDR2 from the germline V gene are LNHDA and SQIVND (reference sequence). Trimming shortened V by 10 bases and J by 5 bases, and 14 bases separated the two germline ends. The CDR3 contains 12 residues. The CDR3 sequence is CATQQGITEAFF. CDR3 sequence (DNA): TGTGCCACCCAACAGGGAATTACTGAAGCTTTCTTT.

The V and J genes are TRBV7-2 and TRBJ2-2; the D is unclear. CDR3 length equals 16 residues. Trimming stripped 1 base from V and 5 bases from J, with 14 bases between. Germline assignment: CDR1 SGHTA and CDR2 FQGNSA. In DNA form, the CDR3 reads TGTGCCAGCAGCTTAGAGCTGGGCCTTAGTACCGGGGAGCTGTTTTTT. It is translated as CASSLELGLSTGELFF.

The chain combines TRBV9 with TRBJ2-3, with 10 bases lining up with TRBD1. The CDR3 covers 20 residues. With 0 bases clipped from V and 2 bases from J, the junction kept 15 bases outside the gene matches. Germline assignment: CDR1 SGDLS and CDR2 YYNGEE. CDR3 sequence reads: CASSVGPPGQGNLDTDTQYF. For the CDR3, the DNA is TGTGCCAGCAGCGTAGGACCCCCGGGACAGGGGAACCTGGACACAGATACGCAGTATTTT. Complete variable domain (other parts from reference TRBV9 and TRBJ2-3): DSGVTQTPKHLITATGQRVTLRCSPRSGDLSVYWYQQSLDQGLQFLIQYYNGEERAKGNILERFSAQQFPDLHSELNLSSLELGDSALYFCASSVGPPGQGNLDTDTQYFGPGTRLTVL.

The J gene is TRBJ2-7, the V gene TRBV28; TRBD1 matches 7 bases. The CDR3 runs 13 residues. The J segment lost 2 bases and the V segment lost 10 bases, leaving 8 bases of the junction unmatched. Germline values: CDR1 MDHEN, CDR2 SYDVKM. The CDR3 spells CATQGTVPYEQYF. DNA of the CDR3: TGTGCCACCCAAGGGACAGTCCCCTACGAGCAGTACTTC.

This clone was seen a few times. The rearrangement links TRBV28 to TRBJ1-2; tentative D call: TRBD1 (5 bases). CDR3 length: 13 residues. V was cut by 2 bases and J by 8 bases, with 12 bases left in between. Germline values: CDR1 MDHEN, CDR2 SYDVKM. This CDR3 reads CASSLQGFDGYTF. In DNA, the CDR3 is TGTGCCAGCAGTTTACAGGGTTTTGACGGCTACACCTTC.

V and J are TRBV6-5 and TRBJ1-4, with TRBD1 matching over 7 bases. The V and J ends lost 6 bases and 8 bases, in that order; junction bases with no gene match: 6. Germline CDR1 MNHEY, CDR2 SVGAGI. There are 13 residues in the CDR3. The CDR3 nucleotides are TGTGCCAGCAGAACAGGGGCGGAAGAAAAACTGTTTTTT. This sequence encodes CASRTGAEEKLFF.

The chain carries TRBV6-6 and TRBJ1-5; D call uncertain. The CDR3 has 14 amino acids. Germline V CDR1 and CDR2: MNHNY, SVGAGI (reference sequence). V dropped 5 bases and J dropped 2 bases, with 10 bases sitting between them. The DNA of the CDR3 is TGTGCCAGCAGTCCTCCCGGGGGCAATCAGCCCCAGCATTTT. Its translation: CASSPPGGNQPQHF.

The V call is TRBV5-6, the J call TRBJ2-3, with D perhaps TRBD1 (5 bases). V dropped 0 bases and J dropped 2 bases, with 16 bases sitting between them. The length of the CDR3 is 17 residues. In germline, CDR1 is SGHDT, CDR2 YYEEEE. The DNA for the CDR3 is TGTGCCAGCAGCTTGGAGCCCGGCCCAGGGTACACAGATACGCAGTATTTT. The encoded protein is CASSLEPGPGYTDTQYF.

This clone came up once. This rearrangement joins TRBV7-2 to TRBJ2-7; D possibly corresponds to TRBD1 (5 bases). The germline CDR1 and CDR2 sequences are SGHTA and FQGNSA. The CDR3 length is 13 residues. Trimming cost V 1 base and J 7 bases, with 11 bases left between them. CDR3 bases: TGTGCCAGCAGCTTAGAAGGGGCCGGTGAGCAGTACGTC. It specifies CASSLEGAGEQYV.